The clone carrying this T cell receptor beta chain was picked up many times. What it binds is unknown. The ends were cut back, 0 bases at V and 3 bases at J, with 2 bases in the middle. CDR1 SEHNR and CDR2 FQNEAQ come from the germline V gene (reference sequence). The CDR3 spans 12 residues. These data originate in a study of metastatic and nonmetastatic thyroid tumors. About the study: It was across blood and tumor or nodule tissue from malignant and benign thyroid patients that repertoires were compared.

Every patient was untreated before thyroid surgery. Findings and caveats of the study: When malignant thyroid tumors were compared with benign nodules, TCR beta diversity was reportedly significantly higher in the malignant tumors. This held in both blood and tumor samples.

Per the original data handling: The study took CDR3 differences across clinicopathological groups and made a distant-metastasis classifier for papillary thyroid cancer from them. With MiXCR, TCRdb called clones anew from the PCR reads. The V and J calls follow TCRdb's processing rather than the paper's. The table has approximately 6,400 clones, roughly 3.5% seen once; the top ten hold approximately 16%. The chain is built from TRBV7-9 and TRBJ1-1; D call uncertain. The sample taken for sequencing was tumor tissue. The sequence was obtained from a female donor with papillary thyroid cancer or a benign thyroid nodule (not recorded which). Some clones in this sample may be carry-over from other donors' samples. CDR3 coding DNA: TGTGCCAGCAGCTTAGCGCACACTGAAGCTTTCTTT. This encodes CASSLAHTEAFF.